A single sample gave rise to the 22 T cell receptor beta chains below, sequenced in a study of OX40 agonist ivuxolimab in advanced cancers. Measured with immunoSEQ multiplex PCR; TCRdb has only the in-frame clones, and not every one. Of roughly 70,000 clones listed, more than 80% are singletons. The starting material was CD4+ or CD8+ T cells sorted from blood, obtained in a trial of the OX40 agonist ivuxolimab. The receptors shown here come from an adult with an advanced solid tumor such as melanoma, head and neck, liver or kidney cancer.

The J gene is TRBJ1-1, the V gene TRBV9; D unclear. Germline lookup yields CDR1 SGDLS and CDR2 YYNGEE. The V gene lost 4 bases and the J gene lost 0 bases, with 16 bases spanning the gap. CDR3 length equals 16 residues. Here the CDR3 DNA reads TGTGCCAGCAGCCAGGCTCGTAACAAGATGAACACTGAAGCTTTCTTT. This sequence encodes CASSQARNKMNTEAFF.

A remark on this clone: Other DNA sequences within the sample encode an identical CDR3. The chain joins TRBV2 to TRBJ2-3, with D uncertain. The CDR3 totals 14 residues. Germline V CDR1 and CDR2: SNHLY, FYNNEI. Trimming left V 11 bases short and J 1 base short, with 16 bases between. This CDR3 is CAERAGLGTDTQYF. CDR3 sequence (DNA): TGTGCCGAAAGGGCTGGGCTGGGCACAGATACGCAGTATTTT. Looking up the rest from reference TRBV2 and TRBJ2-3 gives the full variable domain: EPEVTQTPSHQVTQMGQEVILRCVPISNHLYFYWYRQILGQKVEFLVSFYNNEISEKSEIFDDQFSVERPDGSNFTLKIRSTKLEDSAMYFCAERAGLGTDTQYFGPGTRLTVL.

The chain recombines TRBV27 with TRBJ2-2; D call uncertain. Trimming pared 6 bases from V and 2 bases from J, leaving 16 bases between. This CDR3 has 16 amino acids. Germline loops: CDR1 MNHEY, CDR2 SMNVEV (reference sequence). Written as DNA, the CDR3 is TGTGCCAGCAGGGGTCGGAGATCGAGTAACACCGGGGAGCTGTTTTTT. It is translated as CASRGRRSSNTGELFF.

This chain's CDR3 is CASSSPGTMNTEAFF. The CDR3 DNA follows: TGTGCCAGCAGTTCACCCGGGACGATGAACACTGAAGCTTTCTTT. V and J are TRBV28 and TRBJ1-1; possibly TRBD1 for D (5 bases). Germline assignment: CDR1 MDHEN and CDR2 SYDVKM. The V end lost 4 bases, the J end lost 0 bases, and 12 bases lay between the germline ends. CDR3 length: 15 residues.

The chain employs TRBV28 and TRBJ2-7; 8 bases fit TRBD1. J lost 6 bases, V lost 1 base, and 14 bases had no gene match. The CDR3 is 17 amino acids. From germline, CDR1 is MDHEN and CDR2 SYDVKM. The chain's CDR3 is CASSLSPRGRGRAEQYF. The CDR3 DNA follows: TGTGCCAGCAGTTTATCTCCCCGGGGCAGGGGGCGCGCCGAGCAGTACTTC.

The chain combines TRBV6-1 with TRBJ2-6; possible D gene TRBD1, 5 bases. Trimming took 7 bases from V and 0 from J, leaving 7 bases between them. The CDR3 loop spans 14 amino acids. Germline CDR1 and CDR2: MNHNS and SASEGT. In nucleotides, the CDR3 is TGTGCCAGCATGACAGCCTCTGGGGCCAACGTCCTGACTTTC. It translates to CASMTASGANVLTF.

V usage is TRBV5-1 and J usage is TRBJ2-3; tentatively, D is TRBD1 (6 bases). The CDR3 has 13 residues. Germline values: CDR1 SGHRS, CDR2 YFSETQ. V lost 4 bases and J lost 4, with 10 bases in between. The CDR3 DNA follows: TGCGCCAGCAGCCTACAGGGATCAGATACGCAGTATTTT. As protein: CASSLQGSDTQYF. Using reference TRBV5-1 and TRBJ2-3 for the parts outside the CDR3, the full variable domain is KAGVTQTPRYLIKTRGQQVTLSCSPISGHRSVSWYQQTPGQGLQFLFEYFSETQRNKGNFPGRFSGRQFSNSRSEMNVSTLELGDSALYLCASSLQGSDTQYFGPGTRLTVL.

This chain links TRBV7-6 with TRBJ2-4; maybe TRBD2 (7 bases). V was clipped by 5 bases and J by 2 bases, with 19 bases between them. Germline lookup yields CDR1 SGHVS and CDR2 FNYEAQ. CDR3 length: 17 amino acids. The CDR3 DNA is TGTGCCAGCAGCCCCGGGGGTGGCGGGGGCTCCAAAAACATTCAGTACTTC. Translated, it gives CASSPGGGGGSKNIQYF.

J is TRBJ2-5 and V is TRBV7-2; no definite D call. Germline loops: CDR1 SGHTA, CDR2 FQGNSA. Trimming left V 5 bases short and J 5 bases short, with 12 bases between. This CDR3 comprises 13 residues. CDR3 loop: CASSTLPRETQYF. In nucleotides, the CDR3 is TGTGCCAGCAGCACCCTTCCCCGGGAGACCCAGTACTTC.

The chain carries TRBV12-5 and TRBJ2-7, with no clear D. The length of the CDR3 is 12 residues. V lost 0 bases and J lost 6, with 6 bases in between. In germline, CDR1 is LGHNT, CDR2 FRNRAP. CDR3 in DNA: TGTGCTAGTGGTTTGGTAAAGGGCGAGCAGTACTTC. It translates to CASGLVKGEQYF.

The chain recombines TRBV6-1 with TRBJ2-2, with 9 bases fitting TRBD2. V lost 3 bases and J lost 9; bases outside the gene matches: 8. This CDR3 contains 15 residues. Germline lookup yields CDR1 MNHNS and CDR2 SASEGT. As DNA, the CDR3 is TGTGCCAGCAGTGAGCGGGGGGGCCAGGTTTGGGAGCTGTTTTTT. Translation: CASSERGGQVWELFF.

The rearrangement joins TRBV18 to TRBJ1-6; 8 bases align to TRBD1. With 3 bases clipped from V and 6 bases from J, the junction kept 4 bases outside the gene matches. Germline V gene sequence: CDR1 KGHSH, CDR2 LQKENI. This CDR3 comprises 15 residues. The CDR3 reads CASSPPGQGNSPLHF. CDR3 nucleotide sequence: TGTGCCAGCTCACCCCCAGGACAGGGTAATTCACCCCTCCACTTT.

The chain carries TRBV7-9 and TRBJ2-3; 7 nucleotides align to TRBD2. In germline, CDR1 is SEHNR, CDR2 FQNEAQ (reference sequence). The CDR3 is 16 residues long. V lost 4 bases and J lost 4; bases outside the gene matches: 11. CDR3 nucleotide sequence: TGTGCCAGCAGCTCCGCTGCGGGGGTCAGGGCAGATACGCAGTATTTT. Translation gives CASSSAAGVRADTQYF.

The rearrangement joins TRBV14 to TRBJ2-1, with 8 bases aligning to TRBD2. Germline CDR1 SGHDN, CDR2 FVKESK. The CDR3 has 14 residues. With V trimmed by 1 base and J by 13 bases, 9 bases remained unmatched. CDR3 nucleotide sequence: TGTGCCAGCAGCCAAGCTCACCGGGGGGGCCTACAGTTCTTC. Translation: CASSQAHRGGLQFF.

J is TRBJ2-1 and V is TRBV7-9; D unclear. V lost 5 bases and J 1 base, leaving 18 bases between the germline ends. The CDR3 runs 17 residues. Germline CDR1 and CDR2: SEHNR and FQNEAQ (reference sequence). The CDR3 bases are TGTGCCAGCAGCCTAAGGGTAGGGCTCGGGTCCTACAATGAGCAGTTCTTC. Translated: CASSLRVGLGSYNEQFF.

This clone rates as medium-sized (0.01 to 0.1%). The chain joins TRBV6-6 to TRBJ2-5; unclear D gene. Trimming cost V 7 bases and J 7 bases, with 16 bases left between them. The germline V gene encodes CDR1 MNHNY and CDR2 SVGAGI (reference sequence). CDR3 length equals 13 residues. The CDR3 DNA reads TGTGCCAGCACCCTCCTCCCCCGGGCGACCCAGTACTTC. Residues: CASTLLPRATQYF.

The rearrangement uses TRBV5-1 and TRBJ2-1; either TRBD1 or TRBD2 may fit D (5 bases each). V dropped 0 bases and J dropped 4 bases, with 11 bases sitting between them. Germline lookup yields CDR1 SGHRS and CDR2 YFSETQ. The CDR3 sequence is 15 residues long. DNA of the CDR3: TGCGCCAGCAGCTTGGGTTCAGGGAGATACAATGAGCAGTTCTTC. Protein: CASSLGSGRYNEQFF. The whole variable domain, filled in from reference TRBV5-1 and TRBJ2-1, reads KAGVTQTPRYLIKTRGQQVTLSCSPISGHRSVSWYQQTPGQGLQFLFEYFSETQRNKGNFPGRFSGRQFSNSRSEMNVSTLELGDSALYLCASSLGSGRYNEQFFGPGTRLTVL.

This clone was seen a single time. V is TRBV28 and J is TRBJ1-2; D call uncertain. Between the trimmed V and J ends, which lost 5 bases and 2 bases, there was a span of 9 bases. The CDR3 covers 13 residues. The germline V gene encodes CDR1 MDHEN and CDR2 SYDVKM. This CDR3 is CASSPRRNYGYTF. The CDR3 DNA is TGTGCCAGCAGTCCCCGTCGGAACTATGGCTACACCTTC.

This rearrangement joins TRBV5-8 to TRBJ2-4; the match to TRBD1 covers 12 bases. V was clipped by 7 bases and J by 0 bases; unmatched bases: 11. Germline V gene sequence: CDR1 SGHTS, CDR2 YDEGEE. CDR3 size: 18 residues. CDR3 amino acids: CASEGTGGGLLAKNIQYF. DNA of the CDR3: TGTGCCAGCGAAGGGACAGGGGGCGGTCTACTAGCCAAAAACATTCAGTACTTC.

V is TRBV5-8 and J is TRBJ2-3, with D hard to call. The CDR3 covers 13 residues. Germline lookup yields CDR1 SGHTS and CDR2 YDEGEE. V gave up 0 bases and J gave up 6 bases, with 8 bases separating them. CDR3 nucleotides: TGTGCCAGCAGCTTGGGTCACGTCGATACGCAGTATTTT. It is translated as CASSLGHVDTQYF.

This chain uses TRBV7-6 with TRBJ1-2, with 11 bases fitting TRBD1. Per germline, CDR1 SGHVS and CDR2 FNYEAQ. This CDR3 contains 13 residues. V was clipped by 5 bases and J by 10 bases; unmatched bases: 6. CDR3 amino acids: CASSPGQGVDYTF. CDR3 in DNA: TGTGCCAGCAGCCCGGGACAGGGGGTCGACTACACCTTC.

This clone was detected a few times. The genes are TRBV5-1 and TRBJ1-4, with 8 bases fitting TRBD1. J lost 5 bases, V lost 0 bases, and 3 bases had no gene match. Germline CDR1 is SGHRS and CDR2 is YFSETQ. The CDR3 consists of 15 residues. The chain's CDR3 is CASSLDGDRNEKLFF. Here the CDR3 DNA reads TGCGCCAGCAGCTTGGACGGGGACAGGAATGAAAAACTGTTTTTT.